Listed below are T cell receptor beta chains from one sample, sequenced in a study of T cells in placental villitis. TCRdb's table, derived via immunoSEQ multiplex PCR, lists solely in-frame clones and lacks some. The table lists about 780 clones, approximately 89% of them singletons. The sequenced sample was placental tissue containing maternal and fetal cells. The receptor set was obtained from a human donor in good health; the placental T cells may come from both mother and fetus. The CDR3 runs from the conserved cysteine through the conserved F or W. Fields, in order: clone size, V gene, J gene, D gene, CDR3 protein, CDR3 DNA. The D gene is left open where the match is weak. Where a row states a size, it is once, few, many or the class of an expanded clone; other rows omit it.

size: NA
V: TRBV3-1/TRBV3-2
J: TRBJ2-2
D: NA
CDR3: CASSKGRSGLTGELFF
DNA: TGTGCCAGCAGCAAAGGGCGTTCAGGCTTGACCGGGGAGCTGTTTTTT

size: NA
V: TRBV7-6
J: TRBJ2-1
D: TRBD2
CDR3: CASSLGSTSGRIYNEQFF
DNA: TGTGCCAGCAGCTTAGGCTCTACTAGCGGGAGGATCTACAATGAGCAGTTCTTC

size: NA
V: TRBV28
J: TRBJ2-2
D: TRBD1
CDR3: CASSLRGRGELFF
DNA: TGTGCCAGCAGTTTGAGGGGGCGCGGGGAGCTGTTTTTT

size: NA
V: TRBV27
J: TRBJ1-2
D: NA
CDR3: CASSGSRDYGYTF
DNA: TGTGCCAGCAGTGGGAGTAGGGACTATGGCTACACCTTC

size: NA
V: TRBV29-1
J: TRBJ2-3
D: NA
CDR3: CSVDGGTDTQYF
DNA: TGCAGCGTTGACGGGGGCACAGATACGCAGTATTTT

size: NA
V: TRBV29-1
J: TRBJ2-6
D: TRBD1
CDR3: CSVGTEGQGALTYGANVLTF
DNA: TGCAGCGTCGGAACGGAGGGACAGGGGGCTTTGACGTACGGGGCCAACGTCCTGACTTTC

size: once
V: TRBV9
J: TRBJ2-3
D: TRBD2
CDR3: CASSGTSGVLSTDTQYF
DNA: TGTGCCAGCAGTGGGACTAGCGGGGTACTTAGCACAGATACGCAGTATTTT

size: NA
V: TRBV30
J: TRBJ2-7
D: NA
CDR3: CAWSVLDEQYF
DNA: TGTGCCTGGAGTGTACTGGACGAGCAGTACTTC

size: NA
V: TRBV19
J: TRBJ1-5
D: TRBD1
CDR3: CASSGPGQGKQPQHF
DNA: TGTGCCAGTAGCGGCCCCGGACAGGGAAAACAGCCCCAGCATTTT

size: NA
V: TRBV6-6
J: TRBJ2-5
D: TRBD2
CDR3: CASSYSSGSETQYF
DNA: TGTGCCAGCAGTTACTCTAGCGGGAGCGAGACCCAGTACTTC

size: NA
V: TRBV6-1
J: TRBJ1-5
D: NA
CDR3: CASSEHGNQPQHF
DNA: TGTGCCAGCAGTGAGCATGGAAATCAGCCCCAGCATTTT

size: NA
V: TRBV7-9
J: TRBJ2-7
D: NA
CDR3: CASSLQGRYEQYF
DNA: TGTGCCAGCAGCCTACAGGGGAGGTACGAGCAGTACTTC

size: NA
V: TRBV19
J: TRBJ2-3
D: NA
CDR3: CASSIWRFTDTQYF
DNA: TGTGCCAGTAGTATTTGGCGGTTCACAGATACGCAGTATTTT

size: few
V: TRBV6-2/TRBV6-3
J: TRBJ2-7
D: NA
CDR3: CASSYGVFPPYEQYF
DNA: TGTGCCAGCAGTTACGGTGTGTTTCCGCCCTACGAGCAGTACTTC

size: NA
V: TRBV9
J: TRBJ2-7
D: NA
CDR3: CASSPTDRVYEQYF
DNA: TGTGCCAGCAGCCCCACTGACCGGGTCTACGAGCAGTACTTC

size: NA
V: TRBV5-6
J: TRBJ2-7
D: TRBD2
CDR3: CASSLTSATYEQYF
DNA: TGTGCCAGCAGCCTAACTAGCGCGACCTACGAGCAGTACTTC

size: NA
V: TRBV6-4
J: TRBJ2-5
D: TRBD2
CDR3: CASSGGAEETQYF
DNA: TGTGCCAGCTCGGGAGGGGCGGAAGAGACCCAGTACTTC

size: NA
V: TRBV12-3/TRBV12-4
J: TRBJ2-3
D: NA
CDR3: CASSWDTDTQYF
DNA: TGTGCCAGCAGTTGGGACACAGATACGCAGTATTTT

size: NA
V: TRBV15
J: TRBJ2-5
D: TRBD1
CDR3: CATSRDGQGYETQYF
DNA: TGTGCCACCAGCAGAGATGGACAGGGGTACGAGACCCAGTACTTC

size: NA
V: TRBV21-1
J: TRBJ1-2
D: NA
CDR3: CASSQGGTEGNYGYTF
DNA: TGTGCTAGCAGTCAAGGGGGGACAGAGGGTAACTATGGCTACACCTTC

size: NA
V: TRBV6-6
J: TRBJ2-7
D: TRBD2
CDR3: CASSYSSSGTYEQYF
DNA: TGTGCCAGCAGTTACTCGTCTAGCGGGACCTACGAGCAGTACTTC

size: NA
V: TRBV2
J: TRBJ2-2
D: TRBD2
CDR3: CASSDLWTSGSIATGELFF
DNA: TGTGCCAGCAGTGATCTCTGGACTAGCGGGAGCATCGCCACCGGGGAGCTGTTTTTT

size: NA
V: TRBV5-6
J: TRBJ1-2
D: TRBD1
CDR3: CASSLTGGGYTF
DNA: TGTGCCAGCAGCTTGACAGGGGGTGGCTACACCTTC

size: NA
V: TRBV28
J: TRBJ2-3
D: TRBD1
CDR3: CASSFVGQGPDTQYF
DNA: TGTGCCAGCAGTTTTGTAGGACAGGGCCCAGATACGCAGTATTTT

size: NA
V: TRBV6-1
J: TRBJ1-1
D: NA
CDR3: CASSEPSGSAFF
DNA: TGTGCCAGCAGTGAACCGTCGGGGTCCGCTTTCTTT

size: NA
V: TRBV10-3
J: TRBJ1-6
D: TRBD1
CDR3: CAISGTGDSPLHF
DNA: TGTGCCATCAGTGGGACAGGGGATTCACCCCTCCACTTT

size: NA
V: TRBV28
J: TRBJ2-1
D: NA
CDR3: CASSFASGTTPYNEQFF
DNA: TGTGCCAGCAGTTTCGCCTCCGGGACCACGCCCTACAATGAGCAGTTCTTC

size: NA
V: TRBV6-4
J: TRBJ2-7
D: NA
CDR3: CASRISYEQYF
DNA: TGTGCCAGCAGAATTTCCTACGAGCAGTACTTC

size: NA
V: TRBV7-3
J: TRBJ1-1
D: NA
CDR3: CASSPGRNTEAFF
DNA: TGTGCCAGCAGCCCGGGACGGAACACTGAAGCTTTCTTT

size: NA
V: TRBV6-2/TRBV6-3
J: TRBJ2-1
D: NA
CDR3: CASSYSRGVGYNEQFF
DNA: TGTGCCAGCAGTTACTCGAGGGGAGTCGGCTACAATGAGCAGTTCTTC

size: NA
V: TRBV19
J: TRBJ2-1
D: NA
CDR3: CASSINPKAENEQFF
DNA: TGTGCCAGTAGTATTAACCCCAAGGCTGAGAATGAGCAGTTCTTC

size: NA
V: TRBV9
J: TRBJ2-2
D: NA
CDR3: CASSVAGTPFTGELFF
DNA: TGTGCCAGCAGCGTAGCCGGGACACCCTTCACCGGGGAGCTGTTTTTT

size: NA
V: TRBV5-5
J: TRBJ1-2
D: NA
CDR3: CASSFPTPGYGYTF
DNA: TGTGCCAGCAGCTTTCCCACCCCCGGCTATGGCTACACCTTC

size: NA
V: TRBV9
J: TRBJ1-5
D: TRBD1
CDR3: CASTVPNNRGRSNQPQHF
DNA: TGTGCCAGCACGGTCCCCAATAACAGGGGCCGGAGCAATCAGCCCCAGCATTTT

size: NA
V: TRBV29-1
J: TRBJ2-1
D: NA
CDR3: CSVVGDNYNEQFF
DNA: TGCAGCGTTGTTGGGGACAACTACAATGAGCAGTTCTTC

size: once
V: TRBV7-2
J: TRBJ2-7
D: NA
CDR3: CASSLAYTNYEQYF
DNA: TGTGCCAGCAGCTTAGCGTACACCAACTACGAGCAGTACTTC

size: few
V: TRBV7-6
J: TRBJ2-2
D: NA
CDR3: CASSLTGELFF
DNA: TGTGCCAGCAGCTTAACCGGGGAGCTGTTTTTT

size: NA
V: TRBV29-1
J: TRBJ2-3
D: NA
CDR3: CSGFGGSTDTQYF
DNA: TGCAGCGGCTTTGGGGGCTCGACAGATACGCAGTATTTT

size: NA
V: TRBV19
J: TRBJ1-5
D: NA
CDR3: CASREDGAGQPQHF
DNA: TGTGCCAGTAGGGAAGACGGAGCCGGTCAGCCCCAGCATTTT

size: NA
V: TRBV6-2/TRBV6-3
J: TRBJ2-2
D: TRBD1
CDR3: CASSYSGGSTGELFF
DNA: TGTGCCAGCAGTTACTCAGGGGGCTCCACCGGGGAGCTGTTTTTT

size: NA
V: TRBV24-1
J: TRBJ2-5
D: NA
CDR3: CATSEVGGKETQYF
DNA: TGTGCCACCAGTGAAGTGGGAGGTAAAGAGACCCAGTACTTC

size: NA
V: TRBV19
J: TRBJ1-5
D: NA
CDR3: CASSIGLRGNQPQHF
DNA: TGTGCCAGTAGTATAGGGCTCAGGGGCAATCAGCCCCAGCATTTT

size: NA
V: TRBV5-5
J: TRBJ2-1
D: NA
CDR3: CASSLLGNEQFF
DNA: TGTGCCAGCAGCCTACTAGGCAATGAGCAGTTCTTC

size: NA
V: TRBV24-1
J: TRBJ2-1
D: TRBD2
CDR3: CATSDLNAGSRRAGDYNEQFF
DNA: TGTGCCACCAGTGATTTGAATGCGGGGAGTCGTAGGGCGGGAGACTACAATGAGCAGTTCTTC

size: NA
V: TRBV5-4
J: TRBJ1-3
D: NA
CDR3: CASSTSGNTIYF
DNA: TGTGCCAGCAGCACGTCTGGAAACACCATATATTTT

size: NA
V: TRBV5-6
J: TRBJ2-3
D: TRBD2
CDR3: CASSLRGTSGTTDTQYF
DNA: TGTGCCAGCAGCTTGCGAGGTACTAGCGGAACCACAGATACGCAGTATTTT